This T cell receptor (beta chain) was captured by sequencing in a study of neurological immune-mediated disorders. Study information: A relapsing-remitting course was seen in about 90% of the roughly 34 multiple sclerosis patients and a secondary progressive course in 3. Study results and caveats: TCR-beta repertoires seemed private in all groups, with no expanded CDR3 amino acid sequences shared. Levels of TCR clonal expansion peaked in HTLV-1-associated myelopathy and reached their lowest in multiple sclerosis, under those of healthy controls.

This clonotype has a count of ten or more. What it binds is not known. The cDNA came from 5'RACE with 10-nucleotide random UMIs. TCRdb recomputed calls from the 5' RACE reads with MiXCR, one row per CDR3 protein. The sample has under 70,000 distinct CDR3 sequences; 3% to 4% are singletons. The sequence came from a woman between 50 and 59 years old with multiple sclerosis. What was sequenced was PBMCs.

This CDR3 reads CASSLGNRDIDQPQHF. CDR3 DNA: TGTGCCAGCAGTTTAGGAAACCGGGACATAGATCAGCCCCAGCATTTT. The chain recombines TRBV12-3 or TRBV12-4 with TRBJ1-5; maybe TRBD1 (6 bases). Trimming took off 1 base at V and 5 bases at J, with 15 bases between the two ends. This CDR3 is built from 16 residues.